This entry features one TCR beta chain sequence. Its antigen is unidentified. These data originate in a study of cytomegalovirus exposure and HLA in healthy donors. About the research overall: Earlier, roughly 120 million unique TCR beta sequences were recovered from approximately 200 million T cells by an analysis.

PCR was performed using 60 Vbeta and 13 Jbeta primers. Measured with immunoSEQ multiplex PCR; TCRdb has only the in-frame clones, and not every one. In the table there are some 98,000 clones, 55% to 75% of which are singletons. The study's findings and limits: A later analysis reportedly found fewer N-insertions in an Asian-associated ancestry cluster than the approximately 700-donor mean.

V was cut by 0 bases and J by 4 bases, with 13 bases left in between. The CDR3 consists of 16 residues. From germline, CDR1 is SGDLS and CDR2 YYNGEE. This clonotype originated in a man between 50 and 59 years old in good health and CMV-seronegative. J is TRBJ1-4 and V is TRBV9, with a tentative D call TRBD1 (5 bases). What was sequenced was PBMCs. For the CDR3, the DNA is TGTGCCAGCAGCGTAGGGTGGTTGGGGGGTAATGAAAAACTGTTTTTT. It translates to CASSVGWLGGNEKLFF. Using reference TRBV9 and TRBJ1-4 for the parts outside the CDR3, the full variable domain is DSGVTQTPKHLITATGQRVTLRCSPRSGDLSVYWYQQSLDQGLQFLIQYYNGEERAKGNILERFSAQQFPDLHSELNLSSLELGDSALYFCASSVGWLGGNEKLFFGSGTQLSVL.